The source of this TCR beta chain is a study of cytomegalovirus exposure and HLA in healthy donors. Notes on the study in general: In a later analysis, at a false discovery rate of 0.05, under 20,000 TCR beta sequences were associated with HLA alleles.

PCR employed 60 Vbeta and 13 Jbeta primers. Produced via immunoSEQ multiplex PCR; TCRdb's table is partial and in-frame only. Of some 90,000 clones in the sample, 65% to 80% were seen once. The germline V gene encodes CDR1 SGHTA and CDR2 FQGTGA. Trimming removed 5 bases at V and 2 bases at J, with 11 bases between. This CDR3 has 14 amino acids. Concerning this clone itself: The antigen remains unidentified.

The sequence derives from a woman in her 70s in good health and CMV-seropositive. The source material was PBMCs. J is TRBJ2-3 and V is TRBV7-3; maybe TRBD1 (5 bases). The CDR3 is CASSPRQLTDTQYF. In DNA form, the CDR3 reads TGTGCCAGCAGCCCAAGACAGCTCACAGATACGCAGTATTTT.